A selection of T cell receptor beta chains follows, all from one sample in a study of shared clonotypes between healthy human individuals. The protocol was immunoSEQ multiplex PCR, while the TCRdb copy is restricted to in-frame clones and leaves out a portion. Of 2 million to 2.5 million clones detected, approximately 96% appear once; the ten largest clones hold roughly 0.13%. Sequences were obtained from naive CD4+ T cells sorted from blood. The receptors shown here come from a young man in good health. Both conserved end residues are part of each CDR3. The D gene is left open where the match is weak. Some rows mark clone size as missing; the rest say once, few, many or name a class of expanded clone.

D: NA
J: TRBJ1-1
V: TRBV14
size: NA
length: 13
DNA: TGTGCCAGCAGGGGCGATTTGAACACTGAAGCTTTCTTT
CDR3: CASRGDLNTEAFF

D: TRBD2
J: TRBJ2-3
V: TRBV10-2
size: NA
length: 15
DNA: TGCGCCAGCAGTGGGGACACGCTAGCGGGGTATACGCAGTATTTT
CDR3: CASSGDTLAGYTQYF

D: TRBD1
J: TRBJ2-7
V: TRBV5-5
size: NA
length: 15
DNA: TGTGCCAGCAGCCCGCGGACAGGGGACTCCTACGAGCAGTACTTC
CDR3: CASSPRTGDSYEQYF

D: TRBD2
J: TRBJ2-7
V: TRBV6-5
size: once
length: 15
DNA: TGTGCCAGCAGTTACAGGACTAGCGGGCCCTACGAGCAGTGCTTC
CDR3: CASSYRTSGPYEQCF

D: TRBD1
J: TRBJ2-6
V: TRBV9
size: NA
length: 15
DNA: TGTGCCAGCAGCGCTACAGGGGCTGGGGCCAACGTCCTGACTTTC
CDR3: CASSATGAGANVLTF

D: TRBD2
J: TRBJ2-5
V: TRBV6-5
size: NA
length: 16
DNA: TGTGCCAGCAGTTATTCGGGACTAGCGGGGGGTGAGACCCAGTACTTC
CDR3: CASSYSGLAGGETQYF

D: TRBD2
J: TRBJ2-7
V: TRBV7-2
size: NA
length: 15
DNA: TGTGCCAGCAGCAGGACGGGGACTAGCGGGTACGAGCAGTACTTC
CDR3: CASSRTGTSGYEQYF

D: TRBD1
J: TRBJ1-5
V: TRBV27
size: NA
length: 15
DNA: TGTGCCAGCAGTAGCAGGGGGCCGAGCAATCAGCCCCAGCATTTT
CDR3: CASSSRGPSNQPQHF

D: NA
J: TRBJ2-6
V: TRBV30
size: NA
length: 17
DNA: TGTGCTGAGGGGCGCGCCCAGGGAAGGGCAGGGGCCAACGTCCTGACTTTC
CDR3: CAEGRAQGRAGANVLTF

D: TRBD1
J: TRBJ2-7
V: TRBV10-3
size: NA
length: 13
DNA: TGTGCCATCAAAGGGACAGATCCGTACGAGCAGTACTTC
CDR3: CAIKGTDPYEQYF

D: NA
J: TRBJ2-2
V: TRBV2
size: NA
length: 10
DNA: TGTGCCAGCAGTGTCGGGGAGCTGTTTTTT
CDR3: CASSVGELFF

D: NA
J: TRBJ1-4
V: TRBV7-9
size: NA
length: 17
DNA: TGTGCCAGCAGCTTACGGCGGGGGGAGGCGGCTAATGAAAAACTGTTTTTT
CDR3: CASSLRRGEAANEKLFF

D: TRBD1
J: TRBJ1-2
V: TRBV7-9
size: NA
length: 14
DNA: TGTGCCAGCAGCTTATATCCAGGGGGTGGAGGCTACACCTTC
CDR3: CASSLYPGGGGYTF

D: TRBD1
J: TRBJ2-1
V: TRBV19
size: NA
length: 15
DNA: TGTGCCAGTAGTCGCATTGGGACAGGGATCGATGAGCAGTTCTTC
CDR3: CASSRIGTGIDEQFF

D: NA
J: TRBJ1-3
V: TRBV6-5
size: NA
length: 15
DNA: TGTGCCAGCAGTTTGGTTCCCCAGTCTGGAAACACCATATATTTT
CDR3: CASSLVPQSGNTIYF

D: NA
J: TRBJ1-1
V: TRBV29-1
size: NA
length: 13
DNA: TGCAGCGTTATTTCAGGGGTGGACACTGAAGCTTTCTTT
CDR3: CSVISGVDTEAFF

D: NA
J: TRBJ1-1
V: TRBV25-1
size: NA
length: 12
DNA: TGTGCCAGCAATGGGGGGGGAACTGAAGCTTTCTTT
CDR3: CASNGGGTEAFF

D: NA
J: TRBJ1-5
V: TRBV7-9
size: NA
length: 14
DNA: TGTGCCAGCAGCTTAGGACAGTGGAATCAGCCCCAGCATTTT
CDR3: CASSLGQWNQPQHF

D: NA
J: TRBJ2-7
V: TRBV7-6
size: NA
length: 14
DNA: TGTGCCAGCAGCGGGGGCCGAGGACCCTACGAGCAGTACTTC
CDR3: CASSGGRGPYEQYF

D: TRBD1
J: TRBJ1-1
V: TRBV2
size: NA
length: 14
DNA: TGTGCCAGCAGTGGACAGGGTAAGAACACTGAAGCTTTCTTT
CDR3: CASSGQGKNTEAFF

D: NA
J: TRBJ1-1
V: TRBV19
size: NA
length: 15
DNA: TGTGCCAGTAGTATGGCCCTGTCCCTGAACACTGAAGCTTTCTTT
CDR3: CASSMALSLNTEAFF

D: NA
J: TRBJ2-7
V: TRBV7-2
size: NA
length: 14
DNA: TGTGCCAGCAGCTTGGCGCGGATGGTGGACGAGCAGTACTTC
CDR3: CASSLARMVDEQYF

D: NA
J: TRBJ2-3
V: TRBV10-3
size: NA
length: 13
DNA: TGTGCCATCAGTGTAGCGGTCACAGATACGCAGTATTTT
CDR3: CAISVAVTDTQYF

D: TRBD1
J: TRBJ1-1
V: TRBV7-2
size: NA
length: 15
DNA: TGTGCCAGCAGCTTAGTACAGGGGATGAACACTGAAGCTTTCTTT
CDR3: CASSLVQGMNTEAFF

D: NA
J: TRBJ1-1
V: TRBV5-4
size: once
length: 14
DNA: TGTGCCTACTTTGTGAGGGGAATGAACACTGAAGCTTTCTTT
CDR3: CAYFVRGMNTEAFF

D: NA
J: TRBJ1-1
V: TRBV5-6
size: once
length: 13
DNA: TGTGCCAGCAGCTTGTGGGCAGGGACTGAAGCTTTCTTT
CDR3: CASSLWAGTEAFF

D: TRBD1
J: TRBJ1-1
V: TRBV18
size: NA
length: 13
DNA: TGTGCCAGCTCACGGACAGGGAATGCTGAAGCTTTCTTT
CDR3: CASSRTGNAEAFF

D: TRBD1
J: TRBJ1-5
V: TRBV28
size: NA
length: 15
DNA: TGTGCCAGCAGTCGAACTGGGACAGGGAATCAGCCCCAGCATTTT
CDR3: CASSRTGTGNQPQHF

D: NA
J: TRBJ1-5
V: TRBV15
size: once
length: 15
DNA: TGTGCCACCAGCAGAGAGGCTCATAGCAATCAGCCCCAGCATTTT
CDR3: CATSREAHSNQPQHF

D: NA
J: TRBJ1-2
V: TRBV25-1
size: NA
length: 14
DNA: TGTGCCAGCAGTGAATCTGAACAGCACTATGGCTACACCTTC
CDR3: CASSESEQHYGYTF